This is a list of T cell receptor beta chains from one sample in a study of blood T cells in healthy people across ages. Via MiXCR, TCRdb re-called the 5' RACE reads, giving one row per CDR3 protein. The sample lists roughly 700,000 distinct CDR3 sequences, about 30% occurring once. Specimen: blood. These receptors all stem from an elderly woman in good health. The conserved cysteine and the conserved F or W are not part of the CDR3 here. Some rows have no size entry. The others give once, few or many, or a class for an expanded clone.

CDR3 length,clone size,V gene,CDR3 protein
14,-,TRBV5-1,ASRSWTGEYTGELF
16,many,TRBV9,ASSQGLAGRSITDTQY
15,-,TRBV4-1,ASSQDPSSGEQETQY
15,many,TRBV28,ASSLHPRTGGTDGYT
12,many,TRBV7-2,ASSWGGGADTQY
13,many,TRBV15,ATSRDLGQNEKLF
15,-,TRBV10-3,AISGTPRTGASYEQY
10,-,TRBV6-2/TRBV6-3,ASSYGDQPQH
14,few,TRBV25-1,ASSEFWDTAYNEQF
14,many,TRBV27,ASSFSEPRGGYEQY
11,-,TRBV5-1,ASSAAGVDEQY
14,-,TRBV3-1,ASKGTSGLWGETQY
13,few,TRBV7-6,ASTLSGTPGNTIY
10,-,TRBV12-3/TRBV12-4,ASSLRGNTIY
15,many,TRBV7-6,ASSFRLQGDGANVLT
12,-,TRBV28,ASSSGGQERKLF
12,many,TRBV7-9,ASSSSTGTDTQY
15,-,TRBV3-1,ASSLVRKGSVNTEAF
13,-,TRBV7-9,ASSLWTGNVEKLF
12,-,TRBV5-1,ASSPRTGPNEQF
12,many,TRBV6-1,ATDRVGSNQPQH
12,-,TRBV15,ATSRDPSNEVQY
15,-,TRBV29-1,SAGKGTGGFSYNEQY
15,once,TRBV7-2,ASSFRTAGGVYNEQY
14,-,TRBV4-3,ASSQDGGGVTGELF
15,many,TRBV10-3,AISDNVGFSMNTEAF
14,-,TRBV30,AWNTGMGSRNEKLF
12,-,TRBV12-3/TRBV12-4,ASSPDTNPTEAF
13,-,TRBV5-6,ASSGGQGNDQPQH
14,-,TRBV20-1,SARDVRAGGNQPQH
13,-,TRBV5-1,ASSSSAPGTGGLF
11,many,TRBV2,ASSVATQRAQY
16,-,TRBV4-3,ASSLRLAGASMNNEQY
14,many,TRBV2,ASSDRGQGARNEQF
14,many,TRBV6-1,ASSDPTGVSNQPQH
13,-,TRBV7-2,ASSLNGRPQDTQY
12,-,TRBV30,AWSVDIRATEAF
12,few,TRBV29-1,SVVSTAWYTEAF
15,many,TRBV15,ATSRDESGVYTDTQY
13,-,TRBV6-5,ASSYSAGQLTEAF
12,few,TRBV5-6,ANSLVAGDEKLF
17,-,TRBV9,ASSVETGGVISSYNEQF
13,many,TRBV6-2/TRBV6-3,ASSPHGLQMETQY
13,many,TRBV7-3,ASSPAGAPIYEQY